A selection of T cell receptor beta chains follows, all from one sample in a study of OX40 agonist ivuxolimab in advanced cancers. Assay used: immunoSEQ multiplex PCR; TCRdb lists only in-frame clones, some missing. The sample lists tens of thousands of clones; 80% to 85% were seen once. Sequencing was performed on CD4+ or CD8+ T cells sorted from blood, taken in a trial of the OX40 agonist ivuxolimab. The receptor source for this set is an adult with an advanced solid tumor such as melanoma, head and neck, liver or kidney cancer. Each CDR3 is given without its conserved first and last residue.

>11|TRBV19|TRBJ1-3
ASSKQRGNTIY
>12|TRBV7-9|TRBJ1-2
ASSLAQGEHGYT
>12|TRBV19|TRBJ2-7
ASSLGTGKYEQY
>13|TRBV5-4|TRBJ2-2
ASSSGTGNTGELF
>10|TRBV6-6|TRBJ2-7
ASSPGGNEQY
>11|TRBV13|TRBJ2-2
ASSLVGTGELF
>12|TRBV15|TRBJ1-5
ATSRDKVDQPQH
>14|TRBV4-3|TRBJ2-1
ASSQVWRGAYNEQF
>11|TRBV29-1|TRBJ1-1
SLRGLGGTEAF
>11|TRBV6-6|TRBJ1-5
ASSWGNNQPQH
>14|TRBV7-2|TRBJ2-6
ASSSGQGAGANVLT
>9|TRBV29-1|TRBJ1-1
SVELAVEAF
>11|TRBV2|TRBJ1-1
ASMGTGSSAAF
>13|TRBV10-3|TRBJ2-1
AISESVRALNEQF
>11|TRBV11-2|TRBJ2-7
ASSLDFGGEQY
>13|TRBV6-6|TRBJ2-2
ASIDRGQGTGELF
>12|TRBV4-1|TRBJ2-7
ASSFRTGDYEQY
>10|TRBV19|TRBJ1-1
ASSQWDTEAF
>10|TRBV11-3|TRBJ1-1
ASSGESEVAF
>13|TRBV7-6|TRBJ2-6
ASSLAGSGANVLT
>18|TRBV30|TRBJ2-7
AWSVNPPSETGGLGYEQY
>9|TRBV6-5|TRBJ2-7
ASSWQNEQY
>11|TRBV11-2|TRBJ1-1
ASSLVSGTEAF